What follows are 32 T cell receptor beta chains derived from one specimen sequenced in a study of T cells in Graves' hyperthyroidism and ophthalmopathy (dated by TCRdb to between 2018 and 2020). To prepare the library, multiplex PCR was applied. Reads for this sample came from an Illumina HiSeq 2000. TCR beta CDR3 regions were amplified from RNA transcripts. The TCR CDR3 was subjected to a first round of RT-PCR using the HTBI primer set and the Qiagen OneStep RT-PCR kit. TCRdb reran the public reads through fastp at Q25 and MiXCR, keeping productive beta chains. Identical CDR3 protein sequences are pooled into one entry, listed with their most common genes and DNA. In all, the sample holds a few hundred thousand distinct CDR3 sequences, and about 16% of those were seen once. 25% to 30% of the sample is held by the ten biggest clonotypes. Sequencing input: blood. The receptors were sampled from a woman aged 25 to 39 with Graves' ophthalmopathy.

This clonotype appeared a few times. The J gene is TRBJ1-2, the V gene TRBV5-4, with D maybe TRBD1 (6 bases). Trimming removed 4 bases from V and 8 bases from J, with 15 bases in between. Germline assignment: CDR1 SGHNT and CDR2 YYREEE (reference sequence). The CDR3 consists of 13 residues. The CDR3 DNA reads as TGTGCCAGCAGCCTGGACAGCTTCAGGGGCTACACCTTC. Its protein product is CASSLDSFRGYTF.

V gene TRBV7-2 combines with J gene TRBJ2-1; no clear D. The germline V and J ends were trimmed by 2 bases and 3 bases, with 11 bases remaining between them. CDR3 size: 15 residues. The germline CDR1 and CDR2 sequences are SGHTA and FQGNSA. CDR3 protein: CASSLRAAIYNEQFF. As DNA, the CDR3 is TGTGCCAGCAGCTTAAGGGCGGCCATCTACAATGAGCAGTTCTTC. Complete variable domain (other parts from reference TRBV7-2 and TRBJ2-1): GAGVSQSPSNKVTEKGKDVELRCDPISGHTALYWYRQSLGQGLEFLIYFQGNSAPDKSGLPSDRFSAERTGGSVSTLTIQRTQQEDSAVYLCASSLRAAIYNEQFFGPGTRLTVL.

Worth noting for this clonotype: This clone may be a read error of a much larger clone one base away. The rearrangement uses TRBV7-2 and TRBJ1-1, with 8 nucleotides matching TRBD1. Trimming removed 5 bases from V and 6 bases from J; junction bases left unmatched: 14. The CDR3 spans 16 residues. CDR1 is SGHTA and CDR2 is FQGNSA in the germline V gene. This CDR3 reads CASSLRSGGEVPEAFF. DNA of the CDR3: TGTGCCAGCAGCCTACGATCAGGGGGCGAAGTCCCTGAAGCTTTCTTT.

This clonotype was found many times. The chain uses TRBV28 and TRBJ1-5, with a weak D call TRBD1 (6 bases). Germline lookup yields CDR1 MDHEN and CDR2 SYDVKM. V dropped 6 bases and J dropped 0 bases, with 15 bases sitting between them. The CDR3 runs to 16 residues. CDR3 sequence: CASRQGGLYSNQPQHF. CDR3 DNA sequence: TGTGCCAGCAGACAAGGGGGACTTTATAGCAATCAGCCCCAGCATTTT. Using reference TRBV28 and TRBJ1-5 for the parts outside the CDR3, the full variable domain is DVKVTQSSRYLVKRTGEKVFLECVQDMDHENMFWYRQDPGLGLRLIYFSYDVKMKEKGDIPEGYSVSREKKERFSLILESASTNQTSMYLCASRQGGLYSNQPQHFGDGTRLSIL.

Ten or more counts support this clonotype. CDR3 coding DNA: TGTGCCAGCAGTTTAGGATTTTCTGGCACCTACGAGCAGTACTTC. As protein: CASSLGFSGTYEQYF. V is TRBV28 and J is TRBJ2-7; D gene uncertain. Germline loops: CDR1 MDHEN, CDR2 SYDVKM. The CDR3 contains 15 residues. The V end was cut by 2 bases, the J end by 2 bases, with 13 bases between. The complete variable domain, with remaining parts taken from reference TRBV28 and TRBJ2-7, reads DVKVTQSSRYLVKRTGEKVFLECVQDMDHENMFWYRQDPGLGLRLIYFSYDVKMKEKGDIPEGYSVSREKKERFSLILESASTNQTSMYLCASSLGFSGTYEQYFGPGTRLTVT.

This clonotype was recorded at least ten times. The chain carries TRBV12-3 or TRBV12-4 and TRBJ2-7, with D unclear. Trimming stripped 5 bases from V and 3 bases from J, with 14 bases between. The CDR3 contains 14 residues. For the CDR3, the DNA is TGTGCCAGCAGTCCAGACGGGCGGAGCTACGAGCAGTACTTC. Translating gives CASSPDGRSYEQYF.

In its sample, this clonotype was seen once. V is TRBV6-1 and J is TRBJ2-3; 7 bases align to TRBD2. V was clipped by 8 bases and J by 5 bases; unmatched bases: 7. This CDR3 is built from 13 residues. Germline loops: CDR1 MNHNS, CDR2 SASEGT. The CDR3 DNA sequence: TGTGCCAGCCGGGACTACGCGGGAGATACGCAGTATTTT. It codes for CASRDYAGDTQYF.

This clonotype was observed many times. CDR3 sequence: CASSPTATDTQYF. CDR3 bases: TGTGCCAGCTCACCAACAGCCACAGATACGCAGTATTTT. This chain uses TRBV18 with TRBJ2-3, with D hard to call. Trimming stripped 2 bases from V and 2 bases from J, with 5 bases between. Germline assignment: CDR1 KGHSH and CDR2 LQKENI. The CDR3 runs 13 residues.

This clonotype was detected many times. The chain is built from TRBV7-8 and TRBJ1-1; D gene unclear. Per the germline V gene, CDR1 is SGHVS and CDR2 is FQNEAQ. V lost 5 bases, J lost 6 bases, and 10 bases lay in between. The CDR3 has 12 residues. CDR3 region: CASSRGVAEAFF. The CDR3 DNA is TGTGCCAGCAGCCGCGGCGTGGCTGAAGCTTTCTTT.

This clonotype was seen many times. The chain uses TRBV4-2 and TRBJ1-1; D is unresolved. The CDR3 spans 14 residues. The germline V gene has CDR1 LGHNA and CDR2 YNFKEQ. V lost 0 bases to trimming and J lost 2 bases, with 7 bases between them. This chain's CDR3 is CASSQEEANTEAFF. CDR3 DNA sequence: TGTGCCAGCAGCCAAGAGGAGGCCAACACTGAAGCTTTCTTT.

The chain employs TRBV20-1 and TRBJ2-5; no definite D call. Trimming pared 5 bases from V and 1 base from J, leaving 8 bases between. This CDR3 contains 12 residues. The germline V gene encodes CDR1 DFQATT and CDR2 SNEGSKA (reference sequence). The CDR3: CSAEPTQETQYF. CDR3 in DNA: TGCAGTGCTGAGCCCACCCAAGAGACCCAGTACTTC.

J is TRBJ2-1 and V is TRBV10-3, with a tentative D call TRBD2 (5 bases). V lost 6 bases and J 10 bases, leaving 16 bases between the germline ends. The germline V gene has CDR1 ENHRY and CDR2 SYGVKD. The CDR3 loop spans 13 amino acids. The CDR3 reads CAIRRDSSGEQFF. For the CDR3, the DNA is TGTGCCATCAGGAGGGATTCGTCTGGGGAGCAGTTCTTC.

J is TRBJ1-1 and V is TRBV3-1; D is ambiguous. This CDR3 spans 17 amino acids. Germline CDR1 and CDR2: LGHDT and YNNKEL (reference sequence). The V end was cut by 0 bases, the J end by 4 bases, with 18 bases between. CDR3 in DNA: TGTGCCAGCAGCCAAGAGTTTCCAGCCTCCGGGAGCACTGAAGCTTTCTTT. Protein: CASSQEFPASGSTEAFF.

Remarks on this clonotype: This may be a read error, as it is one base from a much larger clone. The CDR3 end shows no conserved phenylalanine or tryptophan, and so a read error is likely. The rearrangement links TRBV29-1 to TRBJ2-7; tentative D call: TRBD2 (6 bases). The CDR3 sequence is 11 residues long. Trimming took 4 bases from V and 3 from J, leaving 7 bases between them. Looked up from germline, CDR1 is SQVTM and CDR2 is ANQGSEA. The chain's CDR3 is CSVVGGYEQYL. CDR3 DNA sequence: TGCAGCGTTGTGGGGGGCTACGAGCAGTACCTC.

The V call is TRBV5-1, the J call TRBJ2-7; 11 nucleotides align to TRBD1. Germline CDR1 SGHRS, CDR2 YFSETQ. V trimming: 5 bases; J trimming: 4 bases; junction bases outside the gene matches: 8. This CDR3 is built from 15 residues. CDR3 nucleotides: TGCGCCAGCAGAATCTCCGGACAGGGGGCGTACGAGCAGTACTTC. This encodes CASRISGQGAYEQYF.

This clonotype was recorded many times. The chain uses TRBV11-2 and TRBJ2-5, with 9 bases that match TRBD1. Germline assignment: CDR1 SGHAT and CDR2 FQNNGV. The CDR3 has 15 residues. After removal of 6 bases from V and 2 bases from J, the junction contained 7 bases not matched to a gene. CDR3 in DNA: TGTGCCAGCAGTTTATCAGGGACAGGGCAAGAGACCCAGTACTTC. This translates into CASSLSGTGQETQYF.

At least ten counts were recorded for this clonotype. The rearrangement links TRBV27 to TRBJ2-1; D not certain. The CDR3 is 15 amino acids. Germline CDR1 is MNHEY and CDR2 is SMNVEV (reference sequence). Between the trimmed V and J ends, which lost 0 bases and 6 bases, there was a span of 12 bases. The CDR3 DNA reads TGTGCCAGCAGTTTATCAGGGCCAGGAACCAATGAGCAGTTCTTC. Its protein is CASSLSGPGTNEQFF.

This clonotype turned up a few times. The gene calls are TRBV28 and TRBJ1-3; tentative D call: TRBD1 (5 bases). The V end lost 3 bases, the J end lost 0 bases, and 9 bases lay between the germline ends. Germline V gene sequence: CDR1 MDHEN, CDR2 SYDVKM. The CDR3 length is 15 residues. CDR3 nucleotide sequence: TGTGCCAGCAGTTTCGGGGGTCTCTCTGGAAACACCATATATTTT. This encodes CASSFGGLSGNTIYF.

In this sample, this clonotype turned up a few times. The chain joins TRBV6-2 or TRBV6-3 to TRBJ2-4; D uncertain. The CDR3 has 13 amino acids. Germline CDR1 is MNHEY and CDR2 is SVGEGT. V lost 4 bases to trimming and J lost 8 bases, with 12 bases between them. In nucleotides, the CDR3 is TGTGCCAGCAGTTTGTCGGTCAAGGACATTCAGTACTTC. Translated, it gives CASSLSVKDIQYF.

CDR3 loop: CSVEDNQDEQYF. The DNA of the CDR3 is TGCAGCGTTGAAGATAACCAGGACGAGCAGTACTTC. The chain combines TRBV29-1 with TRBJ2-7; D is uncertain. There are 12 residues in the CDR3. Germline V gives CDR1 SQVTM, CDR2 ANQGSEA. Trimming cost V 0 bases and J 5 bases, with 8 bases left between them.

This clonotype was counted a single time. With a much larger clone just one base away, this may be a read error. The gene calls are TRBV30 and TRBJ2-1; D gene uncertain. The germline V gene has CDR1 GTSNPN and CDR2 SVGIG (reference sequence). The CDR3 loop spans 12 amino acids. Trimming pared 0 bases from V and 7 bases from J, leaving 7 bases between. DNA of the CDR3: TGTGCCTGGAGTGTATATTGGAATGAGCAGTTCTTC. Translating gives CAWSVYWNEQFF. Full variable domain (missing parts from reference TRBV30 and TRBJ2-1): SQTIHQWPATLVQPVGSPLSLECTVEGTSNPNLYWYRQAAGRGLQLLFYSVGIGQISSEVPQNLSASRPQDRQFILSSKKLLLSDSGFYLCAWSVYWNEQFFGPGTRLTVL.

This clonotype has a count of ten or more. The V gene is TRBV5-5, the J gene TRBJ2-7, with 9 bases fitting TRBD1. Germline trimming cut 4 bases from V and 4 bases from J; bases unmatched to any gene: 3. The CDR3 runs to 13 residues. CDR1 is SGHKS, CDR2 YYEKEE, per germline (reference sequence). The CDR3 nucleotides read TGTGCCAGCAGCCCGGACAGGGGTTACGAGCAGTACTTC. Translation gives CASSPDRGYEQYF.

The J gene is TRBJ1-1, the V gene TRBV27; TRBD1 aligns across 8 bases. Germline trimming cut 4 bases from V and 5 bases from J; bases unmatched to any gene: 9. Looked up from germline, CDR1 is MNHEY and CDR2 is SMNVEV (reference sequence). The CDR3 is made up of 15 amino acids. The CDR3 loop reads CASSSEQGGGTEAFF. CDR3 DNA sequence: TGTGCCAGCAGTTCAGAACAGGGGGGGGGGACTGAAGCTTTCTTT.

There are a few counts of this clonotype. The V and J genes are TRBV5-6 and TRBJ2-4; D may be TRBD2 (5 bases). The germline V and J ends were trimmed by 1 base and 6 bases, with 11 bases remaining between them. There are 14 residues in the CDR3. Germline V gives CDR1 SGHDT, CDR2 YYEEEE. The CDR3 loop is CASSLFRDTNIQYF. CDR3 nucleotide sequence: TGTGCCAGCAGCTTGTTTCGGGATACAAACATTCAGTACTTC.

This clonotype was seen at least ten times. V and J are TRBV29-1 and TRBJ2-3; possibly TRBD2 for D (6 bases). Germline V gene lookup returns CDR1 SQVTM and CDR2 ANQGSEA. The CDR3 runs to 15 residues. V lost 6 bases to trimming and J lost 0 bases, with 16 bases between them. The CDR3 bases are TGCAGCGTATTCCGGGAGCGATTTAGCACAGATACGCAGTATTTT. Translated, it gives CSVFRERFSTDTQYF.

This clonotype was observed many times. The rearrangement links TRBV2 to TRBJ1-5, with unresolved D. This CDR3 contains 13 residues. Per germline, CDR1 SNHLY and CDR2 FYNNEI. The germline V and J ends were trimmed by 4 bases and 4 bases, with 8 bases remaining between them. CDR3 coding DNA: TGTGCCAGCAGTGCTAATGGAAATCAGCCCCAGCATTTT. It codes for CASSANGNQPQHF.

This clonotype was seen a few times. The rearrangement links TRBV4-1 to TRBJ2-1, with TRBD2 matching 11 bases. CDR1 is MGHRA, CDR2 YSYEKL, per germline. The V segment lost 4 bases and the J segment 3 bases; nucleotides outside the gene matches: 5. The CDR3 has 16 amino acids. The CDR3 DNA sequence: TGCGCCAGCAGCCGAGCACTAGCGGGGGACTACAATGAGCAGTTCTTC. Translating gives CASSRALAGDYNEQFF.

The V gene is TRBV20-1, the J gene TRBJ1-2, with TRBD1 matching 7 bases. CDR3 length: 12 amino acids. V shed 2 bases and J 6 bases; nucleotides not matched to a gene: 3. Germline CDR1 and CDR2: DFQATT and SNEGSKA (reference sequence). The CDR3 region is CSARRGQHGYTF. DNA for the CDR3: TGCAGTGCTAGAAGGGGACAGCATGGCTACACCTTC.

This chain joins TRBV5-1 and TRBJ2-3; the D gene is possibly TRBD2 (5 bases). The ends were cut back, 0 bases at V and 0 bases at J, with 5 bases in the middle. Germline V CDR1 and CDR2: SGHRS, YFSETQ. The CDR3 has 14 residues. This chain's CDR3 is CASSLERSTDTQYF. The CDR3 DNA reads TGCGCCAGCAGCTTGGAGCGGAGCACAGATACGCAGTATTTT.

This rearrangement joins TRBV6-1 to TRBJ2-2, with 10 bases identical to TRBD2. Trimming took 3 bases from V and 9 from J; bases not matched to a gene: 4. In germline, CDR1 is MNHNS, CDR2 SASEGT. The CDR3 consists of 14 residues. The CDR3 reads CASSDLAGARELFF. CDR3 DNA sequence: TGTGCCAGCAGTGACCTAGCGGGGGCCCGGGAGCTGTTTTTT.

This clonotype showed up many times. The genes are TRBV12-3 or TRBV12-4 and TRBJ2-7; D is uncertain. V was shortened by 5 bases and J by 1 base, with 12 bases between the two germline ends. The CDR3 totals 14 residues. This CDR3 reads CASSRPFQSYEQYF. The CDR3 bases are TGTGCCAGCAGTCGCCCATTCCAGTCCTACGAGCAGTACTTC.

This clonotype showed up many times. The rearrangement links TRBV20-1 to TRBJ2-7; D perhaps matches TRBD2 (6 bases). Trimming pared 4 bases from V and 2 bases from J, leaving 9 bases between. CDR1 and CDR2 from the germline V gene are DFQATT and SNEGSKA (reference sequence). This CDR3 spans 12 amino acids. The DNA of the CDR3 is TGCAGTGCTACGGAGGGGACCTACGAGCAGTACTTC. Residues: CSATEGTYEQYF.